This TCR beta chain is from a study of read filtering for tumor transcriptome and immune sequencing. Across the whole study: Patients were 17 male and some 15 female, mean age 65.9 years, range about 45 to 85. Transcriptome libraries were built from DNase-treated RNA.

This CDR3 contains 14 residues. Germline lookup yields CDR1 MNHNY and CDR2 SVGAGI (reference sequence). V was clipped by 5 bases and J by 7 bases; unmatched bases: 8. Regarding the study as a whole: RNA-seq captured clonotypes less deeply and reliably than IR-seq.

At the time of active disease, bone marrow was collected from every patient. This library used approximately 370 ng RNA and molecular barcoded adaptors spanning alpha/delta and beta/gamma chains. TCRdb fed the reads into MiXCR, producing one record per CDR3 protein. The table lists about 40,000 distinct CDR3 sequences, 12% of them singletons. This clonotype was counted a few times. Its antigen is undetermined. V usage is TRBV6-6 and J usage is TRBJ2-7; TRBD1 matches at 10 bases. This TCR was sampled from a donor at least 40 years old with multiple myeloma. Sequencing was carried out using a population of CD138-negative cells sorted from bone marrow. CDR3 DNA: TGTGCCAGCAGTCTCCCGGGACAGGGGCGGGAGCAGTACTTC. Its protein is CASSLPGQGREQYF.